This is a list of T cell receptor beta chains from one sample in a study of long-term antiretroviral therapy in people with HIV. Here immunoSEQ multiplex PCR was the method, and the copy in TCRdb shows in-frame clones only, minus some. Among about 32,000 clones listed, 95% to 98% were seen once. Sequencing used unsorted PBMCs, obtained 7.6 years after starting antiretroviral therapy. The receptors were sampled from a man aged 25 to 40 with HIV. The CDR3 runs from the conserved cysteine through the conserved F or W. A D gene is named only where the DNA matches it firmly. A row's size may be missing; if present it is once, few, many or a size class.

CDR3: CASSTGWNQPQHF; DNA: TGTGCCAGCAGTACAGGGTGGAATCAGCCCCAGCATTTT; size: NA; D: NA; J: TRBJ1-5; V: TRBV7-6
CDR3: CASSLGNEQFF; DNA: TGTGCCAGCAGCTTGGGAAATGAGCAGTTCTTC; size: NA; D: NA; J: TRBJ2-1; V: TRBV5-4
CDR3: CASRAEGTQYF; DNA: TGTGCCAGCAGGGCAGAGGGGACCCAGTACTTC; size: NA; D: NA; J: TRBJ2-5; V: TRBV6-5
CDR3: CASSLGTPGAETQYF; DNA: TGTGCCAGCAGCTTAGGAACTCCGGGAGCGGAGACCCAGTACTTC; size: once; D: NA; J: TRBJ2-5; V: TRBV11-2
CDR3: CASSPPGLAGGPQFF; DNA: TGTGCCAGCAGTCCTCCGGGACTAGCGGGAGGGCCCCAGTTCTTC; size: NA; D: TRBD2; J: TRBJ2-1; V: TRBV25-1
CDR3: CASSIILAAYNEQFF; DNA: TGTGCCAGTAGTATAATACTAGCGGCTTACAATGAGCAGTTCTTC; size: NA; D: TRBD2; J: TRBJ2-1; V: TRBV19
CDR3: CASSSLRPQHF; DNA: TGTGCCAGCAGTTCCCTTCGGCCCCAGCATTTT; size: NA; D: NA; J: TRBJ1-5; V: TRBV27
CDR3: CASSLNLGPYEQYF; DNA: TGCGCCAGCAGCTTAAACCTAGGTCCTTACGAGCAGTACTTC; size: NA; D: NA; J: TRBJ2-7; V: TRBV5-1
CDR3: CASSPEGSGNTIYF; DNA: TGTGCCAGCAGCCCGGAGGGCTCTGGAAACACCATATATTTT; size: NA; D: NA; J: TRBJ1-3; V: TRBV9
CDR3: CASSKDERGTDTQYF; DNA: TGTGCCAGCAGCAAAGACGAGCGGGGGACAGATACGCAGTATTTT; size: NA; D: NA; J: TRBJ2-3; V: TRBV21-1
CDR3: CASRDPLSRGYTF; DNA: TGTGCCAGCAGGGATCCTCTCTCGCGAGGCTACACCTTC; size: NA; D: NA; J: TRBJ1-2; V: TRBV7-9
CDR3: CSARGEETQYF; DNA: TGCAGTGCTAGAGGGGAAGAGACCCAGTACTTC; size: NA; D: NA; J: TRBJ2-5; V: TRBV20-1
CDR3: CASSLKQGDTEAFF; DNA: TGTGCCAGCTCTCTGAAGCAGGGTGACACTGAAGCTTTCTTT; size: NA; D: NA; J: TRBJ1-1; V: TRBV18
CDR3: CASSPLRGPGNTIYF; DNA: TGTGCCAGCAGCCCTCTCAGGGGGCCTGGAAACACCATATATTTT; size: NA; D: TRBD1; J: TRBJ1-3; V: TRBV11-2
CDR3: CASSSPDTQYF; DNA: TGTGCCAGCAGCTCCCCAGATACGCAGTATTTT; size: NA; D: NA; J: TRBJ2-3; V: TRBV11-1
CDR3: CASSLNERGYTDTQYF; DNA: TGTGCCAGCAGCTTAAACGAGCGGGGGTACACAGATACGCAGTATTTT; size: NA; D: TRBD2; J: TRBJ2-3; V: TRBV7-3
CDR3: CASSTQGVEEQYF; DNA: TGTGCCAGCAGCACGCAGGGGGTTGAGGAGCAGTACTTC; size: NA; D: TRBD1; J: TRBJ2-7; V: TRBV7-2
CDR3: CASSLSAIHGYTF; DNA: TGTGCCAGCAGCTTGTCGGCCATTCATGGCTACACCTTC; size: NA; D: NA; J: TRBJ1-2; V: TRBV7-3
CDR3: CASSLALPTDTQYF; DNA: TGTGCCAGCAGCTTGGCTTTGCCCACAGATACGCAGTATTTT; size: NA; D: NA; J: TRBJ2-3; V: TRBV5-6
CDR3: CASSDPSGADTDTQYF; DNA: TGTGCCAGCAGTGACCCTAGCGGCGCAGACACAGATACGCAGTATTTT; size: NA; D: TRBD2; J: TRBJ2-3; V: TRBV6-1
CDR3: CASGRGLEDYGYTF; DNA: TGTGCCAGCGGAAGGGGACTCGAAGACTATGGCTACACCTTC; size: NA; D: NA; J: TRBJ1-2; V: TRBV6-5
CDR3: CASSPDGDYGYTF; DNA: TGTGCCAGCTCACCCGACGGGGACTATGGCTACACCTTC; size: NA; D: NA; J: TRBJ1-2; V: TRBV18
CDR3: CASSPAGTGAYEQYF; DNA: TGTGCCAGCAGTCCAGCCGGGACAGGGGCCTACGAGCAGTACTTC; size: NA; D: TRBD1; J: TRBJ2-7; V: TRBV6-5
CDR3: CASRIQGGNYEQYF; DNA: TGTGCCAGCAGAATCCAGGGGGGGAACTACGAGCAGTACTTC; size: NA; D: NA; J: TRBJ2-7; V: TRBV11-2
CDR3: CASSPGTVYGYTF; DNA: TGTGCCAGCAGCCCCGGGACGGTCTATGGCTACACCTTC; size: NA; D: NA; J: TRBJ1-2; V: TRBV11-2
CDR3: CASSERTGGDTQYF; DNA: TGTGCCAGCAGCGAGAGGACAGGGGGAGATACGCAGTATTTT; size: NA; D: TRBD1; J: TRBJ2-3; V: TRBV6-1
CDR3: CASSLAPRVTDTQYF; DNA: TGTGCCAGCAGCTTAGCTCCCAGGGTCACAGATACGCAGTATTTT; size: NA; D: NA; J: TRBJ2-3; V: TRBV7-8
CDR3: CATSRSTTTNEKLFF; DNA: TGTGCCACCAGCAGATCGACAACAACTAATGAAAAACTGTTTTTT; size: once; D: NA; J: TRBJ1-4; V: TRBV15
CDR3: CASSNGRGRPNTEAFF; DNA: TGTGCCAGCAGCAACGGCAGGGGAAGACCGAACACTGAAGCTTTCTTT; size: NA; D: NA; J: TRBJ1-1; V: TRBV21-1
CDR3: CASRGQPHGYTF; DNA: TGTGCCAGCAGAGGACAGCCCCATGGCTACACCTTC; size: NA; D: NA; J: TRBJ1-2; V: TRBV7-2
CDR3: CSVEPPGAWAEAFF; DNA: TGCAGCGTTGAACCCCCGGGGGCTTGGGCTGAAGCTTTCTTT; size: NA; D: NA; J: TRBJ1-1; V: TRBV29-1
CDR3: CASSPPAGELFF; DNA: TGTGCCAGCAGCCCCCCGGCCGGGGAGCTGTTTTTT; size: NA; D: NA; J: TRBJ2-2; V: TRBV6-5
CDR3: CASSVAPELYEQYF; DNA: TGTGCCAGCAGCGTAGCTCCTGAACTTTACGAGCAGTACTTC; size: once; D: NA; J: TRBJ2-7; V: TRBV9
CDR3: CASGLVVGATNEKLFF; DNA: TGTGCTAGTGGTTTGGTGGTAGGGGCAACTAATGAAAAACTGTTTTTT; size: NA; D: NA; J: TRBJ1-4; V: TRBV12-5
CDR3: CASSLRPGHLEETQYF; DNA: TGTGCCAGCAGCTTGAGACCGGGACACCTGGAAGAGACCCAGTACTTC; size: NA; D: NA; J: TRBJ2-5; V: TRBV5-6
CDR3: CATSSYQQGPRTDTQYF; DNA: TGTGCCACCAGCAGCTACCAACAGGGCCCGCGAACAGATACGCAGTATTTT; size: NA; D: NA; J: TRBJ2-3; V: TRBV15